A single count supports the clone carrying this TCR beta chain. This entry comes from a study of blood T cell repertoires in COVID-19. Clones were read by immunoSEQ multiplex PCR, and TCRdb kept only the in-frame ones, dropping some. The table has just under 65,000 clones, roughly 80% seen once. The CDR3 is 13 amino acids. The germline V and J ends were trimmed by 3 bases and 6 bases, with 10 bases remaining between them. Germline assignment: CDR1 SGHRS and CDR2 YFSETQ. The chain carries TRBV5-1 and TRBJ2-1; weak D call: TRBD2 (6 bases). This TCR came from a man aged 55-75 years with COVID-19, enrolled during active disease. The sample was peripheral blood. CDR3 sequence (DNA): TGCGCCAGCAGCTGGCCCGGGAGCAATGAGCAGTTCTTC. This translates into CASSWPGSNEQFF.